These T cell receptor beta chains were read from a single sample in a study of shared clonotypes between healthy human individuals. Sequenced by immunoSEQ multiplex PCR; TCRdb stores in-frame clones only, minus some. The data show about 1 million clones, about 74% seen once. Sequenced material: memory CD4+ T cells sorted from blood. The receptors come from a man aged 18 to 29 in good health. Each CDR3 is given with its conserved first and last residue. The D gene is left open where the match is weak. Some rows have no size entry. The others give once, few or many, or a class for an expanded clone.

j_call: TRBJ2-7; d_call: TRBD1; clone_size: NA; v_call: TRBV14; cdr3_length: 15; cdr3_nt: TGTGCCAGCAGCTTGGGACAGATGGCCTCCTACGAGCAGTACTTC; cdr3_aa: CASSLGQMASYEQYF
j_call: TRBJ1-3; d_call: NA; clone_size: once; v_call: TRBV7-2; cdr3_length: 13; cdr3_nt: TGTGCCAGCAGCTTAGAGTTGAAATACACCATATATTTT; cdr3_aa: CASSLELKYTIYF
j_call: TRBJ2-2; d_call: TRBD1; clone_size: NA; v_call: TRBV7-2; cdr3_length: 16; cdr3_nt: TGTGCCAGCAGCCTAAACAGGGGCCCTCCAATCGGGGAGCTGTTTTTT; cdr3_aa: CASSLNRGPPIGELFF
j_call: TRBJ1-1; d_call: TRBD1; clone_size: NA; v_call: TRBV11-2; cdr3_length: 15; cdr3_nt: TGTGCCAGCAGCTCCAGACAGGGACGGAACACTGAAGCTTTCTTT; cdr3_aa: CASSSRQGRNTEAFF
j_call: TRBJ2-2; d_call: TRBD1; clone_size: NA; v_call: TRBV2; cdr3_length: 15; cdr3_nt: TGTGCCAGCAGAAGCCGACAGGGGAACACCGGGGAGCTGTTTTTT; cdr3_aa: CASRSRQGNTGELFF
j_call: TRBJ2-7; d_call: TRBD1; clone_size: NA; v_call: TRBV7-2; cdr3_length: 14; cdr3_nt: TGTGCCAGCAGCTTAGACAGGGGGCTTTACGAGCAGTACTTC; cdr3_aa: CASSLDRGLYEQYF
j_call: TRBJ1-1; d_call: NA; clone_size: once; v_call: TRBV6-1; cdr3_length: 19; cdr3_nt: TGTGCCAGCAGTGAATTAGGTGGGAGGGGGTTTCGTATGAACACTGAAGCTTTCTTT; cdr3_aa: CASSELGGRGFRMNTEAFF
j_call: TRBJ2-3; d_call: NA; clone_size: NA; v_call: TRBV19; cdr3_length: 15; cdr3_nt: TGTGCCAGTAGTATCGGCCAGGGAGGCACAGATACGCAGTATTTT; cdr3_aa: CASSIGQGGTDTQYF
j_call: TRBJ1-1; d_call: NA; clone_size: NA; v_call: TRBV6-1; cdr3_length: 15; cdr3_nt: TGTGCCAGCAGTGTGAGGGGACCCCCACCGAGTGGAGCTTTCTTT; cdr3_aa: CASSVRGPPPSGAFF
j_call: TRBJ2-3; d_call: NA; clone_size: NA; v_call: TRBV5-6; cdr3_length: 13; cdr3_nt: TGTGCCAGCAGTTGGGGGAGCACAGATACGCAGTATTTT; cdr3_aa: CASSWGSTDTQYF
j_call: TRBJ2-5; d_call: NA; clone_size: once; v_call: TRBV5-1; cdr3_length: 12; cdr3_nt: TGCGCCAGCACGGGTGGGGTAGAGACCCAGTACTTC; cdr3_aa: CASTGGVETQYF
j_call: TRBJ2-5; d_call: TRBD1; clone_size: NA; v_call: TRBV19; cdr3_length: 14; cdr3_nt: TGTGCCAGTAGCGACAGGGGGCTAGGAGAGACCCAGTACTTC; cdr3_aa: CASSDRGLGETQYF
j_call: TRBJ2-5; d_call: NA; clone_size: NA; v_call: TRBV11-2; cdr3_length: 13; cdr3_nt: TGTGCCAGCAGCCAGGGCCTCCAAGAGACCCAGTACTTC; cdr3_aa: CASSQGLQETQYF
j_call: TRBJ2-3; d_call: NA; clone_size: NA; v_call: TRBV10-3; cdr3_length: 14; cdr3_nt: TGTGCCATCTACCAAGGGGGAAGCACAGATACGCAGTATTTT; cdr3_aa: CAIYQGGSTDTQYF
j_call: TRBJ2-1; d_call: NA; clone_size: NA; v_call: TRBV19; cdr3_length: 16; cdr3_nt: TGTGCCAGTAGTGACCGGGGGTTATTCTCCTACAATGAGCAGTTCTTC; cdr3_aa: CASSDRGLFSYNEQFF
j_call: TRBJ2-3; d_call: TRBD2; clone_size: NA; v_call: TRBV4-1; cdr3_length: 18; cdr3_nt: TGCGCCAGCAGCCAAGGCCCCCCTGGGGCGGGAGTGACAGATACGCAGTATTTT; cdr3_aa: CASSQGPPGAGVTDTQYF
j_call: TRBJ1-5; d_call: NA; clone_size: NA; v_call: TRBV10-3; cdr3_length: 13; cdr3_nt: TGTGCCATCAGTGAGTCGGGCACTCAGCCCCAGCATTTT; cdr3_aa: CAISESGTQPQHF
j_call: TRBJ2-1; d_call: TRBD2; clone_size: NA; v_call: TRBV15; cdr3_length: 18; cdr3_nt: TGTGCCACCAGCAGAGACCCCCCGGCTAGCGGGATTTACAATGAGCAGTTCTTC; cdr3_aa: CATSRDPPASGIYNEQFF
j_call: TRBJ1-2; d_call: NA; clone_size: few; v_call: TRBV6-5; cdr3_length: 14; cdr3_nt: TGTGCCAGCAGTTACTCCCGGGCCAGCCCAGGCTACACCTTC; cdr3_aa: CASSYSRASPGYTF
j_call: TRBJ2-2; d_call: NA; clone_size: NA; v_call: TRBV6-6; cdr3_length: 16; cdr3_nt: TGTGCCAGCAGTTACTCCGCCAGGGCGAACACCGGGGAGCTGTTTTTT; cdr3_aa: CASSYSARANTGELFF
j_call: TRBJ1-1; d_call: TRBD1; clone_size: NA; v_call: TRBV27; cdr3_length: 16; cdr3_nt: TGTGCCAGCAGTTTATCAAGGGGGACAGCTAACACTGAAGCTTTCTTT; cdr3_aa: CASSLSRGTANTEAFF
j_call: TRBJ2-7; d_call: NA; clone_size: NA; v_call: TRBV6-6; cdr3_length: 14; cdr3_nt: TGTGCCAGCAGTTACGGGACACCAAGGTACGAGCAGTACTTC; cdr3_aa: CASSYGTPRYEQYF
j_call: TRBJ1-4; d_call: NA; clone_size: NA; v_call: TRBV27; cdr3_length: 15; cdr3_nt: TGTGCCAGCAGTTTATCTACGGCAACTAATGAAAAACTGTTTTTT; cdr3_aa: CASSLSTATNEKLFF
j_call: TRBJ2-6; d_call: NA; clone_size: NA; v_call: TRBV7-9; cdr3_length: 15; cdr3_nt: TGTGCCAGCAGCTTAGGTGCGACTGGGGCCAACGTCCTGACTTTC; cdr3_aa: CASSLGATGANVLTF
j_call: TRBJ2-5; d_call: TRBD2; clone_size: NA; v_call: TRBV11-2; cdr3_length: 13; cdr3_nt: TGTGCCAGCAGAGTAGCGGGAGGAGAGACCCAGTACTTC; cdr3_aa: CASRVAGGETQYF
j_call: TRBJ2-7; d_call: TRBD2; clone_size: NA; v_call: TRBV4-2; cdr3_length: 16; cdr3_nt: TGTGCCAGCAGCCAAGACTTCGCGGGGGGGCTTTACGAGCAGTACTTC; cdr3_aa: CASSQDFAGGLYEQYF
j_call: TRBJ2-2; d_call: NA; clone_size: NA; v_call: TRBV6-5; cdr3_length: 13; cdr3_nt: TGTGCCAGCAGAGACACAGGCACCGGGGAGCTGTTTTTT; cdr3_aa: CASRDTGTGELFF
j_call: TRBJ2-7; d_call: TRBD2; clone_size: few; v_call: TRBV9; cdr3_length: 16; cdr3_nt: TGTGCCAGCAGCAAATCGCCGGGACTAGCGGGGGGCGAGCAGTACTTC; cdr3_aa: CASSKSPGLAGGEQYF
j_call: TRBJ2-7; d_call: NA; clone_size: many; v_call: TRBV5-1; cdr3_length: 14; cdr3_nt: TGCGCCAGCACCCCCACAGCCGGGTTGAGCGAGCAGTACTTC; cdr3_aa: CASTPTAGLSEQYF
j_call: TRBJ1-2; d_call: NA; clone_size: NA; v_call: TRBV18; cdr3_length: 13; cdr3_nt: TGTGCCAGCTCACCGACGGACGGGTATGGCTACACCTTC; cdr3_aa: CASSPTDGYGYTF
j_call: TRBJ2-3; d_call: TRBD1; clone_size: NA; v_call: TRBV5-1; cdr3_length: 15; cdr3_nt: TGCGCCAGCAGCTGGCAGGACAGGGGGAAAGATACGCAGTATTTT; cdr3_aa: CASSWQDRGKDTQYF
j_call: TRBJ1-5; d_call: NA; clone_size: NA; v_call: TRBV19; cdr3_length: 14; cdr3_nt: TGTGCCAGTAGTATACCGGGGGTCCATCAGCCCCAGCATTTT; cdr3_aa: CASSIPGVHQPQHF
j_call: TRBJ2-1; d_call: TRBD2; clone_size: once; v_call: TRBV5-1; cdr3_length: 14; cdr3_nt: TGCGCCAGTAGGACTAGCGGGGATTACAATGAGCAGTTCTTC; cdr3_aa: CASRTSGDYNEQFF
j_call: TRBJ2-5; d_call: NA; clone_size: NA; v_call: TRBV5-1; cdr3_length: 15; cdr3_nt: TGCGCCAGCAGCTTGGGAGTTAAGGACCAAGAGACCCAGTACTTC; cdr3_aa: CASSLGVKDQETQYF
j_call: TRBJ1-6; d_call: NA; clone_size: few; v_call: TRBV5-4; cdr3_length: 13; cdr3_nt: TGTGCCAGCAGTACCGAGGGGAATTCACCCCTCCACTTT; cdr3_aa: CASSTEGNSPLHF
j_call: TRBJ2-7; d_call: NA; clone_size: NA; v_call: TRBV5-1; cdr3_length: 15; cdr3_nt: TGCGCCAGCAGCTTGGGTTTAAGGGATACCTACGAGCAGTACTTC; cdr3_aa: CASSLGLRDTYEQYF
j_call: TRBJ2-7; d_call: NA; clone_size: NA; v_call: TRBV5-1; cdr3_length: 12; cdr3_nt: TGCGCCAGCAGCTTGAGGACGGGCGAGCAGTACTTC; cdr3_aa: CASSLRTGEQYF
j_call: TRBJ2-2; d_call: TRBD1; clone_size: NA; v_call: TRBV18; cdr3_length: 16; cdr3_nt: TGTGCCAGCTCACCGACAGGGGGATTGGACACCGGGGAGCTGTTTTTT; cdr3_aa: CASSPTGGLDTGELFF
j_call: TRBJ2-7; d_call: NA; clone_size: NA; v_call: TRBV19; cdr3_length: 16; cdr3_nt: TGTGCCAGTAGTATAGTAGTCGGGACGGCGAACTACGAGCAGTACTTC; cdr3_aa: CASSIVVGTANYEQYF
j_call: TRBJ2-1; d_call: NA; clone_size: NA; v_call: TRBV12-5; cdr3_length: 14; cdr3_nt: TGTGCTAGTGGTTTGGTAGGGATCGGTGGCGGGCAGTTCTTC; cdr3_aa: CASGLVGIGGGQFF